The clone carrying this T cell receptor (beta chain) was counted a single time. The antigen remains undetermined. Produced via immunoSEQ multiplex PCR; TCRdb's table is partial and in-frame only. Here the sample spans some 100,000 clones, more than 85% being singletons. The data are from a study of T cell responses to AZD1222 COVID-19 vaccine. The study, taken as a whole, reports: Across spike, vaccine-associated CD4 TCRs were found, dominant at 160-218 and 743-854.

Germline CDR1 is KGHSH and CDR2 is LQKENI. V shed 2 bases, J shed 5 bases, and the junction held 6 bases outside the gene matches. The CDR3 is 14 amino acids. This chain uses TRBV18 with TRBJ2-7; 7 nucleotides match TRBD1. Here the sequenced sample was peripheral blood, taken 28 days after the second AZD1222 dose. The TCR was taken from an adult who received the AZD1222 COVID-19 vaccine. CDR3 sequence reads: CASSPIDRAHEQYF. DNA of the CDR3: TGTGCCAGCTCACCAATTGACAGGGCCCACGAGCAGTACTTC.